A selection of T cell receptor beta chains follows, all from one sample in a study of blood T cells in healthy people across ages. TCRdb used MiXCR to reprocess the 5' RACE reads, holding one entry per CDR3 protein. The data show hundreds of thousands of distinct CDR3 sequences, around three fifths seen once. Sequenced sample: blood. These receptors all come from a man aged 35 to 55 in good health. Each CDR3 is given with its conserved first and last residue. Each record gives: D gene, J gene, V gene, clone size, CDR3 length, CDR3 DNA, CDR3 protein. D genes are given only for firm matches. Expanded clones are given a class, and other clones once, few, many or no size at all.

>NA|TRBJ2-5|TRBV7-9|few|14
TGTGCCAGCAGAGCCCCTCAGGGGTGGGAGACCCAGTACTTC
CASRAPQGWETQYF
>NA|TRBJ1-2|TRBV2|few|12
TGTGCCACCGGGGGAGGGGGAGGTGGCTACACCTTC
CATGGGGGGYTF
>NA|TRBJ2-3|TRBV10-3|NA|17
TGTGCCATCCTGCCCAGACACGACAGGAGGAGCACAGATACGCAGTATTTT
CAILPRHDRRSTDTQYF
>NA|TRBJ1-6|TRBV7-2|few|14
TGTGCCACCCCCGCGGCGGGGTTTGAATCACCCCTCCACTTT
CATPAAGFESPLHF
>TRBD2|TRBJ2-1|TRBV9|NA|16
TGTGCCAGCAGCCAAGCCCCTAGCGGGGTCTACAATGAGCAGTTCTTC
CASSQAPSGVYNEQFF
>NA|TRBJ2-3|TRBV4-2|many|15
TGTGCCAGCAGCCAGGCCGGAGCCTACACAGATACGCAGTATTTT
CASSQAGAYTDTQYF
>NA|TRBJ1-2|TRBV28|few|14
TGTGCCAGCAGTTTAAACGGACGGCCGGTAGGCTACACCTTC
CASSLNGRPVGYTF
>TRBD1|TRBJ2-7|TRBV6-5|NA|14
TGTGCCAGCATCGGTGGGGACAGGGACTACGAGCAGTACTTC
CASIGGDRDYEQYF
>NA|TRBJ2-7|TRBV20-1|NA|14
TGCAGTGCTAGAGATCTGGGGAGGTCCTACGAGCAGTACTTC
CSARDLGRSYEQYF
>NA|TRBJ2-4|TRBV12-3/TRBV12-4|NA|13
TGTGCCAGCAGTTTCGGGCCGACAAACATTCAGTACTTC
CASSFGPTNIQYF
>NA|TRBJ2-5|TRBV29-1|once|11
TGCAGCGTTGACAGGGAAGGGGTGGAGTACTTC
CSVDREGVEYF
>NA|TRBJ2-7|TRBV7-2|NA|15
TGTGCCAGCAGCTTAGACAGGACCTACCCCTACGAGCAGTACTTC
CASSLDRTYPYEQYF
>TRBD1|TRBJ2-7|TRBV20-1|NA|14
TGCAGTGCTAGGGACAGGGATCTATCCCACGAGCAGTACTTC
CSARDRDLSHEQYF
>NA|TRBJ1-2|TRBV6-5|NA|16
TGTGCCAGCACCGACTTATCCAGGAAGGCTCTGGGTGGCTACACCTTC
CASTDLSRKALGGYTF
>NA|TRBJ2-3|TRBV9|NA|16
TGTGCCAGCAGCGTAGCGGGGCGCCCTAGCACAGATACGCAGTATTTT
CASSVAGRPSTDTQYF
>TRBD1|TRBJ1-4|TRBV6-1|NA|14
TGTGCCAGCAGTGAATCGGGACAGGTAGAAAAACTGTTTTTT
CASSESGQVEKLFF
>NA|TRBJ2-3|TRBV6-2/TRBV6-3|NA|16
TGTGCCAGCATCCCCCAACCGCCGGTTTCCACAGATACGCAGTATTTT
CASIPQPPVSTDTQYF
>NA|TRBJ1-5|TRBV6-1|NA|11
TGTGCCAGCAGGGAACGTCAGCCCCAGCATTTT
CASRERQPQHF
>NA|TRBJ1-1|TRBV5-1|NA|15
TGCGCCAGCAGCAAGCTACCAGGAGGGGACACTGAAGCTTTCTTT
CASSKLPGGDTEAFF
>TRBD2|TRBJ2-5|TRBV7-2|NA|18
TGTGCCAGCAGTCCATTCGGGGGGGTGCGGGAGCCCCAAGAGACCCAGTACTTC
CASSPFGGVREPQETQYF
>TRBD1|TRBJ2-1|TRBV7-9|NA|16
TGTGCCAGCAGCTTAGCGGGCAGGGGGCTGTACAATGAGCAGTTCTTC
CASSLAGRGLYNEQFF
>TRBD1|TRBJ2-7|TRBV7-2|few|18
TGTGCCAGCAGCCCCCGCCCCCCACAGGGGGTTTTTCCTTACGAGCAGTACTTC
CASSPRPPQGVFPYEQYF
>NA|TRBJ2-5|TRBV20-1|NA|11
TGCAGTGCCTATCCTCTAGAGACCCAGTACTTC
CSAYPLETQYF
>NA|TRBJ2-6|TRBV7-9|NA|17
TGTGCCAGCAGCTCGACAGTAATTGGCTCTGGGGCCAACGTCCTGACTTTC
CASSSTVIGSGANVLTF
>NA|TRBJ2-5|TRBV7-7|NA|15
TGTGCTAGCAGCTTGAATGCGGCGGTGAAAGAGACCCAGTACTTC
CASSLNAAVKETQYF
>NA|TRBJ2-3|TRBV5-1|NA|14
TGCGCCAGCATGAGGGGGGAGTTCACAGATACGCAGTATTTT
CASMRGEFTDTQYF
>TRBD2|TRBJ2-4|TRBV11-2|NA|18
TGTGCCAGCAGCTTAATCTCACTAGCGGAGTTAGCCAAAAACATTCAGTACTTC
CASSLISLAELAKNIQYF
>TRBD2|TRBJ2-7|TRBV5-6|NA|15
TGTGCCAGTTTCTTAGCGGGGCCGGGGTCCTACGAGCAGTACTTC
CASFLAGPGSYEQYF
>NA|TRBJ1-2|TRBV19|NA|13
TGTGCCAGTAGGATACTCGGTAACTATGGCTACACCTTC
CASRILGNYGYTF
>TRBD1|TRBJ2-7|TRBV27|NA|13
TGTGCCAGCAGTTACAGGGGGGAAAACGAGCAGTACTTC
CASSYRGENEQYF
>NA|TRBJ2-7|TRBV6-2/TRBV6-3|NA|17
TGTGCCAGCAGTTACTGGAACCTCTCTAGTACCCCCTACGAGCAGTACTTC
CASSYWNLSSTPYEQYF
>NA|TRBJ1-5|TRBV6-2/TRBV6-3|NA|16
TGTGCCAGCAGTCGCCCCTCAGGGGCGAGCAATCAGCCCCAGCATTTT
CASSRPSGASNQPQHF
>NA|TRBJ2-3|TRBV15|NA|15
TGTGCCACCAGCAGAGCCCGGGCAGCCCAAGATACGCAGTATTTT
CATSRARAAQDTQYF
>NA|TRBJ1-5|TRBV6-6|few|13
TGTGCCAGCAGTACCCCACAGAATCAGCCCCAGCATTTT
CASSTPQNQPQHF
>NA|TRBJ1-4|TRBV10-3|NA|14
TGTGCCATCAGTGAAAATTCTGAGGGCGCAAAACTGTTTTTT
CAISENSEGAKLFF
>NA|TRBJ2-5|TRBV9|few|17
TGTGCCAGCAGCTACTCATCTAGCGCTGGAGTCTACAATGAGCAGTACTTC
CASSYSSSAGVYNEQYF
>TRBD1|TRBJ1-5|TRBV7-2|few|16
TGTGCCAGCAGCTTATGGGCAGGGGGCAACAATCAGCCCCAGCATTTT
CASSLWAGGNNQPQHF
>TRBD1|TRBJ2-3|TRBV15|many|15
TGTGCCACCAGCGTGAACAGGGGTGGCTCAGATACGCAGTATTTT
CATSVNRGGSDTQYF
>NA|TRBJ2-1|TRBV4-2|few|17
TGTGCCAGCAGCCAAGACCCGACGGTATTTACCTACAATGAGCAGTTCTTC
CASSQDPTVFTYNEQFF
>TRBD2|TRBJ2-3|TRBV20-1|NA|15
TGCAGTGCTTTGATCCCTAGCGGGTATGGAGATACGCAGTATTTT
CSALIPSGYGDTQYF
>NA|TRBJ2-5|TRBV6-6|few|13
TGTGCCAGCAGTACCGGAGGGGTCGAGACCCAGTACTTC
CASSTGGVETQYF
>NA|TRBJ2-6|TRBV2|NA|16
TGTGCCAGCAGTGCCCCCCGAGACACTGGGGCCAACGTCCTGACTTTC
CASSAPRDTGANVLTF
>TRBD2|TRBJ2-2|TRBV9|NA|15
TGTGCCAGCAGCGTAGGGGGAGCGGGAGTCGGGGAGCTGTTTTTT
CASSVGGAGVGELFF
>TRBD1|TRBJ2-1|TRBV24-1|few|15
TGTGCCACCAGTGATCGGGACAGGGGGACCAAGGAGCAGTTCTTC
CATSDRDRGTKEQFF
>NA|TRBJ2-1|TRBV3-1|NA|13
TGTGCCAGCAGCCAAGTAATAGAGGGGACACAGTTCTTC
CASSQVIEGTQFF
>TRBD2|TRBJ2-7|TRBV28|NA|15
TGTGCCAGCAGTCCCCATAGCGGGACCTTCTACGAGCAGTACTTC
CASSPHSGTFYEQYF
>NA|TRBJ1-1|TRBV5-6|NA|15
TGTGCCAGCAGCTCCGGACCCAGACTGAACACTGAAGCTTTCTTT
CASSSGPRLNTEAFF
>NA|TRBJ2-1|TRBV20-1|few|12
TGCAGTGGGCCACGGGCGAACAATGAGCAGTTCTTC
CSGPRANNEQFF
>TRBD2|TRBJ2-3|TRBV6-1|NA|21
TGTGCCAGCAGACCCTCGTCTTCCTTTAGCGGGAACCCCCCTAGCACAGATACGCAGTATTTT
CASRPSSSFSGNPPSTDTQYF
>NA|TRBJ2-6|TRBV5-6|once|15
TGTGCCAGCAGTTCACAGGTCTCTGGGGCCAACGTCCTGACTTTC
CASSSQVSGANVLTF
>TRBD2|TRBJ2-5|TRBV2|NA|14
TGTGCCAGCAGGGGAGGGACGTACCAAGAGACCCAGTACTTC
CASRGGTYQETQYF
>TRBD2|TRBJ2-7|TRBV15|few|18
TGTGCCACCAGCAGAGATTCGCGGGCTAGCGGGAGTATGTACGAGCAGTACTTC
CATSRDSRASGSMYEQYF
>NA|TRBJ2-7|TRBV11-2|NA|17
TGTGCCAGCAGCTTAGACGATCGCCCCCGCGGTTCGACCGAGCAGTACTTC
CASSLDDRPRGSTEQYF